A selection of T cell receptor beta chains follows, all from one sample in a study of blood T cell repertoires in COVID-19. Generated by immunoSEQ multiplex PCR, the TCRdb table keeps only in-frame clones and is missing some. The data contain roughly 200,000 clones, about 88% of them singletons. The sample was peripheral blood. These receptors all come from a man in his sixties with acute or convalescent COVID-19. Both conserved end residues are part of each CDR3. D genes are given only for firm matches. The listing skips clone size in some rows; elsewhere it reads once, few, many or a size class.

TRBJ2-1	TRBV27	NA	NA	CASSLVGGREQFF	TGTGCCAGCAGTTTAGTGGGGGGAAGGGAGCAGTTCTTC
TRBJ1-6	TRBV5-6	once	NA	CASSLWGLNSPLHF	TGTGCCAGCAGCTTGTGGGGACTTAATTCACCCCTCCACTTT
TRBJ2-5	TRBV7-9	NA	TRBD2	CASSPIWTSGEETQYF	TGTGCCAGCAGCCCCATATGGACTAGCGGGGAAGAGACCCAGTACTTC
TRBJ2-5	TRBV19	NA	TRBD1	CATGTGRETQYF	TGTGCCACCGGGACAGGGCGGGAGACCCAGTACTTC
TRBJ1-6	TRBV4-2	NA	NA	CASSQESLPSTSPLHF	TGTGCCAGCAGCCAAGAAAGCCTACCGTCTACTTCACCCCTCCACTTT
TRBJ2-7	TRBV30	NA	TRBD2	CAWSVNLAGGEQYF	TGTGCCTGGAGTGTAAATCTAGCGGGGGGCGAGCAGTACTTC
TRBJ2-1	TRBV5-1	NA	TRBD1	CASSLGQGEQFF	TGCGCCAGCAGCTTGGGACAGGGGGAGCAGTTCTTC
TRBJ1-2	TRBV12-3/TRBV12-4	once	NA	CASSFLRGDGYTF	TGTGCCAGCAGTTTTCTCCGGGGAGATGGCTACACCTTC
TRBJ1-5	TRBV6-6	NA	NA	CASSYSQGGNQPQHF	TGTGCCAGCAGTTACTCGCAGGGCGGCAATCAGCCCCAGCATTTT
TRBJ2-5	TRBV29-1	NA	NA	CSYEGLGEGQGLGQTQYF	TGCAGCTACGAGGGTTTAGGAGAGGGGCAGGGGCTAGGGCAGACCCAGTACTTC
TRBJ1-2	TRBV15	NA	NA	CATSREGHRLGYTF	TGTGCCACCAGCAGAGAGGGACATCGTCTCGGCTACACCTTC
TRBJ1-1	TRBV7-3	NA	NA	CASSLRVGRGGTEAFF	TGTGCCAGCAGCCTACGGGTGGGGAGGGGAGGCACTGAAGCTTTCTTT
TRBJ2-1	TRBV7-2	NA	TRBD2	CASSADGGSYNEQFF	TGTGCCAGCAGCGCAGACGGGGGGTCCTACAATGAGCAGTTCTTC
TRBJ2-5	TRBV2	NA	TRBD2	CASMDGSGGLQETQYF	TGTGCCAGCATGGATGGTAGCGGGGGGTTACAAGAGACCCAGTACTTC
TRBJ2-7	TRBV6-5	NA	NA	CASSYSANEQYF	TGTGCCAGCAGTTACTCGGCCAACGAGCAGTACTTC
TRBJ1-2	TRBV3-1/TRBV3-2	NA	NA	CASSQGVGAPGGYTF	TGTGCCAGCAGCCAAGGGGTGGGGGCGCCGGGTGGCTACACCTTC
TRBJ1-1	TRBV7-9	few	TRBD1	CASSLGTGNTEAFF	TGTGCCAGCAGCTTAGGGACAGGGAACACTGAAGCTTTCTTT
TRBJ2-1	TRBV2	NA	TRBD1	CASSDRGQVGNEQFF	TGTGCCAGCAGTGACAGGGGGCAAGTGGGTAATGAGCAGTTCTTC
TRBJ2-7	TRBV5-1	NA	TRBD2	CASSHGGESNEQYF	TGCGCCAGCAGCCACGGGGGGGAGTCTAACGAGCAGTACTTC
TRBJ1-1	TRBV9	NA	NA	CASSVVTMNTEAFF	TGTGCCAGCAGCGTCGTCACAATGAACACTGAAGCTTTCTTT
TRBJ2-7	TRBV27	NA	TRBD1	CASSTPGTGGYEQYF	TGTGCCAGCAGCACTCCCGGGACAGGGGGATACGAGCAGTACTTC
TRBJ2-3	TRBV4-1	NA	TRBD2	CASSQEGGVDTQYF	TGCGCCAGCAGCCAAGAGGGGGGGGTAGATACGCAGTATTTT
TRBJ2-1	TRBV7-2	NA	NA	CASSLARPELKQFF	TGTGCCAGCAGCTTAGCGCGGCCAGAACTAAAGCAGTTCTTC